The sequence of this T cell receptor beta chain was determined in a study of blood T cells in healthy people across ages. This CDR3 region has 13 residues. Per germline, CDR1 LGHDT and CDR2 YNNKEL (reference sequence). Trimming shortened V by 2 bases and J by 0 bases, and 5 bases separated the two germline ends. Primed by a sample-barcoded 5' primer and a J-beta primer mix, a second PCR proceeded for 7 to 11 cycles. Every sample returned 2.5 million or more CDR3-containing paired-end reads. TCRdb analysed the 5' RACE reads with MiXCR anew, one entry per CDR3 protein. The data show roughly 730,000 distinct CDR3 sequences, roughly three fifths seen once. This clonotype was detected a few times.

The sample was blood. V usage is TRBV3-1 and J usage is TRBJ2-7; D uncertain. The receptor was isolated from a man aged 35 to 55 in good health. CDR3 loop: CASSQTDSYEQYF. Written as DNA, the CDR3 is TGTGCCAGCAGCCAAACGGACTCCTACGAGCAGTACTTC.